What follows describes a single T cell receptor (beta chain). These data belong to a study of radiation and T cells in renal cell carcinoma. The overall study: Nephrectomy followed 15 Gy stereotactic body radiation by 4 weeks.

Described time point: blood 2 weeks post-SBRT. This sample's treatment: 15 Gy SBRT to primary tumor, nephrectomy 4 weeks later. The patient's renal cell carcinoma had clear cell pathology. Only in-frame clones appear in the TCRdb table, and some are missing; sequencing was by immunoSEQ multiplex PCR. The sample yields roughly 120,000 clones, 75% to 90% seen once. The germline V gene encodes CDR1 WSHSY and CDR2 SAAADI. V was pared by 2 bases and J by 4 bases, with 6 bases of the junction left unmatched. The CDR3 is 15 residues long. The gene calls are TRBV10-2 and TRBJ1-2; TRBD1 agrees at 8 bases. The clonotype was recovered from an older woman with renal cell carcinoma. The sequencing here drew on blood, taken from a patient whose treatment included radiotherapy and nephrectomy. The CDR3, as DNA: TGCGCCAGCAGTGAGCCGGACAGGGCGGGCTATGGCTACACCTTC. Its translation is CASSEPDRAGYGYTF.